Sequencing of this T cell receptor beta chain was carried out in a study of OX40 agonist ivuxolimab in advanced cancers. As concerns this clone: Its antigen is unidentified.

Study-level results: Researchers report that CD8+ T cells had, on average, more expanded clones than CD4+. At doses 0.1 to 3.0 mg/kg, CD4+ and CD8+ clones expanded.

The CDR3 totals 13 residues. Germline V gene data show CDR1 as SQVTM and CDR2 as ANQGSEA. Clones were sequenced by immunoSEQ multiplex PCR, and TCRdb holds only the in-frame ones, with some missing. The data show some 25,000 clones, with about 81% seen just once and roughly 23% held by the top ten. The sequencing here drew on CD4+ or CD8+ T cells sorted from blood, taken in a trial of the OX40 agonist ivuxolimab. The chain employs TRBV29-1 and TRBJ2-5; D is unresolved. The J call may be incorrect, as the DNA end agrees better with TRBJ2-7. The sequence came from an adult with an advanced solid tumor such as melanoma, head and neck, liver or kidney cancer. The CDR3 is CSVVKVNSYEQYF. CDR3 in DNA: TGCAGCGTTGTGAAGGTGAACTCCTACGAGCAGTACTTC.